The 29 T cell receptor beta chains reported below all come from one sample, sequenced in a study of blood T cell repertoires in COVID-19. TCRdb's table, derived via immunoSEQ multiplex PCR, lists solely in-frame clones and lacks some. Among 200,000 or so clones, roughly 80% were seen once, and the ten largest hold 17%. The sample consisted of peripheral blood. The origin of the receptors is a man in his 60s with active or convalescent COVID-19.

The V gene is TRBV7-2, the J gene TRBJ2-6, with 12 bases aligning to TRBD1. The V segment lost 1 base and the J segment 2 bases; nucleotides outside the gene matches: 6. Germline V CDR1 and CDR2: SGHTA, FQGNSA. The CDR3 has 19 residues. In DNA form, the CDR3 reads TGTGCCAGCAGCTTAGGGGACAGGGGGCTCTCTACTGGGGCCAACGTCCTGACTTTC. Translated: CASSLGDRGLSTGANVLTF.

In its sample, this clone was seen once. The gene calls are TRBV6-2 or TRBV6-3 and TRBJ1-1; D is unresolved. Germline assignment: CDR1 MNHEY and CDR2 SVGEGT. The V end lost 5 bases, the J end lost 0 bases, and 10 bases lay between the germline ends. The CDR3 spans 14 residues. In DNA, the CDR3 is TGTGCCAGCAGTCCAGAGACAATGAACACTGAAGCTTTCTTT. Translating it yields CASSPETMNTEAFF.

The rearrangement joins TRBV6-5 to TRBJ2-7, with 7 bases that match TRBD2. The V gene end was trimmed by 8 bases and the J gene end by 2 bases; junction bases not matched to a gene: 6. CDR3 length: 13 residues. Germline assignment: CDR1 MNHEY and CDR2 SVGAGI. The CDR3 DNA sequence: TGTGCCAGCGGGAGGGCCGGACCCTACGAGCAGTACTTC. Amino acid sequence: CASGRAGPYEQYF.

This clone appeared a few times. The CDR3 nucleotides are TGTGCCAGCAGCTTACGGAACACCGGGGAGCTGTTTTTT. This sequence encodes CASSLRNTGELFF. This chain links TRBV13 with TRBJ2-2; no reliable D call. This CDR3 comprises 13 residues. Germline V lookup: CDR1 PRHDT, CDR2 FYEKMQ (reference sequence). V lost 2 bases, J lost 1 base, and 2 bases lay in between.

The chain uses TRBV6-2 or TRBV6-3 and TRBJ2-7; 8 nucleotides match TRBD2. After removal of 5 bases from V and 3 bases from J, the junction contained 9 bases not matched to a gene. The CDR3 loop spans 15 amino acids. The germline V gene encodes CDR1 MNHEY and CDR2 SVGEGT. As DNA, the CDR3 is TGTGCCAGCAGTGCAGAGGGACTAGAACTCTACGAGCAGTACTTC. Protein: CASSAEGLELYEQYF.

V and J are TRBV7-2 and TRBJ1-1; no clear D. The V gene's germline CDR1 is SGHTA and CDR2 FQGNSA. V lost 6 bases, J lost 8 bases, and 16 bases lay in between. CDR3 length: 13 residues. CDR3 in amino acids: CASSHGSSREAFF. Written as DNA, the CDR3 is TGTGCCAGCAGTCACGGCTCCTCCAGGGAAGCTTTCTTT.

This rearrangement joins TRBV11-2 to TRBJ2-7; D not resolved. The CDR3 sequence is 14 residues long. Deletions cut 4 bases from V and 5 bases from J, with 15 bases between. From germline, CDR1 is SGHAT and CDR2 FQNNGV. The CDR3: CASSSYLVSDEQYF. DNA of the CDR3: TGTGCCAGCAGCTCTTATTTAGTGTCCGACGAGCAGTACTTC.

CDR3 DNA sequence: TGTGCCAGCAAGGTTGATGGGGGCGGTGGCTACACCTTC. Encoded protein: CASKVDGGGGYTF. The chain combines TRBV6-5 with TRBJ1-2; D might be TRBD1 (6 bases). Deletions cut 7 bases from V and 7 bases from J, with 16 bases between. The CDR3 is made up of 13 amino acids. Germline V lookup: CDR1 MNHEY, CDR2 SVGAGI.

J is TRBJ2-1 and V is TRBV20-1, with 14 positions matching TRBD2. The germline V gene encodes CDR1 DFQATT and CDR2 SNEGSKA (reference sequence). The CDR3 spans 16 residues. The ends lost 3 bases at V and 7 bases at J; junction bases unmatched: 8. This CDR3 is CSASRLAGGPRNEQFF. CDR3 DNA sequence: TGCAGTGCTAGTCGACTAGCGGGAGGGCCGCGGAATGAGCAGTTCTTC.

The chain has TRBV6-2 or TRBV6-3 and TRBJ1-4, with a tentative D call TRBD1 (5 bases). This CDR3 is built from 21 residues. The germline V gene encodes CDR1 MNHEY and CDR2 SVGEGT. Trimming pared 5 bases from V and 0 bases from J, leaving 28 bases between. The CDR3 DNA follows: TGTGCCAGCAGTACCTACATAGTCGGAACGAACAGGCGCTCAACTAATGAAAAACTGTTTTTT. It yields the protein CASSTYIVGTNRRSTNEKLFF.

The chain links TRBV5-4 to TRBJ1-2; D might be TRBD1 (6 bases). The CDR3 loop spans 14 amino acids. Germline CDR1 reads SGHNT; CDR2 reads YYREEE (reference sequence). V was shortened by 1 base and J by 0 bases, with 7 bases between the two germline ends. The CDR3 here is CASSLQGTNYGYTF. The DNA of the CDR3 is TGTGCCAGCAGCTTGCAGGGGACTAACTATGGCTACACCTTC. Complete variable domain (other parts from reference TRBV5-4 and TRBJ1-2): ETGVTQSPTHLIKTRGQQVTLRCSSQSGHNTVSWYQQALGQGPQFIFQYYREEENGRGNFPPRFSGLQFPNYSSELNVNALELDDSALYLCASSLQGTNYGYTFGSGTRLTVV.

The chain uses TRBV7-6 and TRBJ2-1; possibly TRBD2 for D (6 bases). CDR3 length equals 15 residues. CDR1 is SGHVS, CDR2 FNYEAQ, per germline. With 5 bases removed from V and 2 bases from J, the gap between germline ends came to 13 bases. The CDR3 sequence: CASSPRRGPYNEQFF. The CDR3 nucleotides are TGTGCCAGCAGCCCACGGAGGGGCCCCTACAATGAGCAGTTCTTC. The full variable domain, completed using reference TRBV7-6 and TRBJ2-1, is GAGVSQSPRYKVTKRGQDVALRCDPISGHVSLYWYRQALGQGPEFLTYFNYEAQQDKSGLPNDRFSAERPEGSISTLTIQRTEQRDSAMYRCASSPRRGPYNEQFFGPGTRLTVL.

V gene TRBV6-2 or TRBV6-3 combines with J gene TRBJ2-7; TRBD2 agrees at 10 bases. The length of the CDR3 is 18 residues. From germline, CDR1 is MNHEY and CDR2 SVGEGT. Trimming removed 5 bases from V and 7 bases from J; junction bases left unmatched: 20. The CDR3, as DNA: TGTGCCAGCAGTCCGAACACTCCTCCAGCGGGAGGGCCGGGTGAGCAGTACTTC. It specifies CASSPNTPPAGGPGEQYF.

V and J are TRBV29-1 and TRBJ2-7, with a possible D match to TRBD1 (5 bases). Germline assignment: CDR1 SQVTM and CDR2 ANQGSEA. Trimming removed 6 bases from V and 0 bases from J, with 15 bases in between. This CDR3 contains 14 residues. The CDR3 reads CSVRPGQISYEQYF. The CDR3 region has the DNA TGCAGCGTCCGCCCCGGACAAATCTCCTACGAGCAGTACTTC.

The chain carries TRBV29-1 and TRBJ2-7; 10 bases align to TRBD2. V lost 3 bases to trimming and J lost 7 bases; unmatched junction nucleotides: 12. Germline CDR1 reads SQVTM; CDR2 reads ANQGSEA. The CDR3 totals 15 residues. Written as DNA, the CDR3 is TGCAGCGTTGAGAACGCAGCGGGAGGGTCCTCGGAGCAGTACTTC. Encoded protein: CSVENAAGGSSEQYF.

The V call is TRBV5-5, the J call TRBJ2-7; 7 nucleotides match TRBD1. This CDR3 region has 14 residues. CDR1 is SGHKS and CDR2 is YYEKEE in the germline V gene (reference sequence). With V trimmed by 4 bases and J by 4 bases, 8 bases remained unmatched. The CDR3: CASSLPGQKYEQYF. In nucleotides, the CDR3 is TGTGCCAGCAGCCTTCCGGGACAGAAGTACGAGCAGTACTTC.

This sequence joins TRBV20-1 and TRBJ2-1; D may be TRBD2 (5 bases). Germline V gives CDR1 DFQATT, CDR2 SNEGSKA (reference sequence). Trimming took 3 bases from V and 7 from J, leaving 10 bases between them. The CDR3 totals 12 residues. DNA for the CDR3: TGCAGTGCTAGTTCTAGCCGGAATGAGCAGTTCTTC. Translating gives CSASSSRNEQFF.

The chain recombines TRBV19 with TRBJ2-7; possible D gene TRBD1, 6 bases. Germline values: CDR1 LNHDA, CDR2 SQIVND (reference sequence). The ends were cut back, 1 base at V and 2 bases at J, with 9 bases in the middle. The CDR3 has 14 amino acids. The CDR3 here is CASSIGTDAYEQYF. The DNA of the CDR3 is TGTGCCAGTAGTATAGGGACAGACGCCTACGAGCAGTACTTC.

The chain is built from TRBV19 and TRBJ2-3, with 8 bases lining up with TRBD2. V dropped 5 bases and J dropped 6; count of bases not matched to a gene: 13. This CDR3 has 16 residues. Germline-derived CDR1 and CDR2 are LNHDA and SQIVND (reference sequence). The CDR3 reads CASSSGGGTRADTQYF. The CDR3 DNA follows: TGTGCCAGTAGTTCCGGCGGGGGGACCCGGGCCGATACGCAGTATTTT. Filled out from reference TRBV19 and TRBJ2-3, the complete variable domain reads DGGITQSPKYLFRKEGQNVTLSCEQNLNHDAMYWYRQDPGQGLRLIYYSQIVNDFQKGDIAEGYSVSREKKESFPLTVTSAQKNPTAFYLCASSSGGGTRADTQYFGPGTRLTVL.

A single count supports this clone. V and J are TRBV6-6 and TRBJ1-4, with TRBD1 matching over 8 bases. V dropped 7 bases and J dropped 8; count of bases not matched to a gene: 9. The CDR3 spans 14 residues. Looked up from germline, CDR1 is MNHNY and CDR2 is SVGAGI (reference sequence). CDR3 nucleotide sequence: TGTGCCAGCAACCAACAGGGGGAATTCGAAAAACTGTTTTTT. This sequence encodes CASNQQGEFEKLFF.

The rearrangement uses TRBV13 and TRBJ2-3; a weak D match, TRBD1 (6 bases). Germline values: CDR1 PRHDT, CDR2 FYEKMQ (reference sequence). This CDR3 comprises 15 residues. Trimming removed 5 bases from V and 1 base from J, with 13 bases in between. CDR3 in amino acids: CASSRPSGGTDTQYF. CDR3 sequence (DNA): TGTGCCAGCAGCCGCCCTTCAGGGGGCACAGATACGCAGTATTTT.

V usage is TRBV6-5 and J usage is TRBJ1-1; D not certain. The germline V gene has CDR1 MNHEY and CDR2 SVGAGI. CDR3 length: 15 amino acids. V shed 0 bases and J shed 0 bases, with 8 bases lying between them. CDR3 residues: CASSYSEAMNTEAFF. In nucleotides, the CDR3 is TGTGCCAGCAGTTACTCGGAGGCCATGAACACTGAAGCTTTCTTT.

The table lists this clone with a few counts. V and J are TRBV12-3 or TRBV12-4 and TRBJ2-7; D is undetermined. The CDR3 runs 11 residues. The V end was cut by 3 bases, the J end by 6 bases, with 6 bases between. CDR3 in amino acids: CASSFSSEQYF. In DNA form, the CDR3 reads TGTGCCAGCAGTTTCAGTTCCGAGCAGTACTTC.

This clone was picked up one time. This chain joins TRBV6-5 and TRBJ2-3; 8 bases fit TRBD2. Germline CDR1 MNHEY, CDR2 SVGAGI. The CDR3 sequence is 15 residues long. With 10 bases clipped from V and 4 bases from J, the junction kept 13 bases outside the gene matches. The CDR3, as DNA: TGTGCCACCCGGGGTAGCGGGAAGTGGGCAGATACGCAGTATTTT. Its translation: CATRGSGKWADTQYF.

The J gene is TRBJ2-3, the V gene TRBV7-3; the D gene is possibly TRBD2 (6 bases). V gave up 5 bases and J gave up 5 bases, with 14 bases separating them. The CDR3 covers 14 residues. The germline gives CDR1 SGHTA, CDR2 FQGTGA. CDR3 region: CASSAGGVQDTQYF. The CDR3 DNA reads TGTGCCAGCAGCGCGGGCGGGGTACAAGATACGCAGTATTTT. The whole variable domain, filled in from reference TRBV7-3 and TRBJ2-3, reads GAGVSQTPSNKVTEKGKYVELRCDPISGHTALYWYRQSLGQGPEFLIYFQGTGAADDSGLPNDRFFAVRPEGSVSTLKIQRTERGDSAVYLCASSAGGVQDTQYFGPGTRLTVL.

The chain combines TRBV29-1 with TRBJ2-7; possibly TRBD1 for D (6 bases). The CDR3 covers 12 residues. V lost 6 bases to trimming and J lost 12 bases, with 21 bases between them. The V gene's germline CDR1 is SQVTM and CDR2 ANQGSEA. In nucleotides, the CDR3 is TGCAGCGTGACGGGGTCTGACAGGCGGGTGTACTTC. Translation: CSVTGSDRRVYF.

V is TRBV4-2 and J is TRBJ1-2, with D hard to call. Trimming removed 0 bases at V and 0 bases at J, with 5 bases between. The CDR3 is made up of 14 amino acids. CDR1 is LGHNA, CDR2 YNFKEQ, per germline. CDR3 coding DNA: TGTGCCAGCAGCCAAGATTCCACTAACTATGGCTACACCTTC. This codes for CASSQDSTNYGYTF.

This clone was detected only a few times. The rearrangement joins TRBV28 to TRBJ1-5, with D possibly matching TRBD1 (5 bases). Trimming stripped 5 bases from V and 2 bases from J, with 19 bases between. CDR1 MDHEN and CDR2 SYDVKM come from the germline V gene. This CDR3 is built from 17 residues. The CDR3 sequence: CASSPPQVLVGNQPQHF. The CDR3 DNA reads as TGTGCCAGCAGTCCTCCACAGGTCCTCGTGGGCAATCAGCCCCAGCATTTT. Looking up the rest from reference TRBV28 and TRBJ1-5 gives the full variable domain: DVKVTQSSRYLVKRTGEKVFLECVQDMDHENMFWYRQDPGLGLRLIYFSYDVKMKEKGDIPEGYSVSREKKERFSLILESASTNQTSMYLCASSPPQVLVGNQPQHFGDGTRLSIL.

The rearrangement joins TRBV6-2 or TRBV6-3 to TRBJ2-7, with 13 positions matching TRBD2. The CDR3 runs to 16 residues. The V gene's germline CDR1 is MNHEY and CDR2 SVGEGT. V lost 4 bases to trimming and J lost 7 bases; unmatched junction nucleotides: 10. CDR3 DNA sequence: TGTGCCAGCAGTTCCTCCGGGACTAGCGGGATCCGGGAGCAGTACTTC. Encoded protein: CASSSSGTSGIREQYF.